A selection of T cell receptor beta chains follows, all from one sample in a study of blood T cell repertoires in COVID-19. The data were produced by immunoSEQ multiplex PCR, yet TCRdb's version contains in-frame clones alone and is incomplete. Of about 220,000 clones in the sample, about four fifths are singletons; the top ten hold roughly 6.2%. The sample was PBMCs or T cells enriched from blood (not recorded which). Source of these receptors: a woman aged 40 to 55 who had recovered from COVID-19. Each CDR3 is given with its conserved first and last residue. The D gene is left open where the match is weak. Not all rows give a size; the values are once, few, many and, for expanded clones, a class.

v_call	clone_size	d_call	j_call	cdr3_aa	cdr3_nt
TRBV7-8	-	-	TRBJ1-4	CASSPLTGSDEKLFF	TGTGCCAGCAGCCCCCTTACAGGGAGCGATGAAAAACTGTTTTTT
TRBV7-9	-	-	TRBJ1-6	CASSSHSPVNNSPLHF	TGTGCCAGCAGCTCACACAGCCCAGTGAATAATTCACCCCTCCACTTT
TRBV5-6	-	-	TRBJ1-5	CASSLFSTNQPQHF	TGTGCCAGCAGCTTGTTCAGTACAAATCAGCCCCAGCATTTT
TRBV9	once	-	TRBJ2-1	CASSVGARWNEQFF	TGTGCCAGCAGCGTAGGGGCCCGATGGAATGAGCAGTTCTTC
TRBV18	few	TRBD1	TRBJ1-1	CASSGGQGLDTEAFF	TGTGCCAGCTCAGGGGGACAGGGTTTGGACACTGAAGCTTTCTTT
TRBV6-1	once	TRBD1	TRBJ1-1	CASSEPGTANTEAFF	TGTGCCAGCAGTGAGCCCGGGACAGCCAACACTGAAGCTTTCTTT
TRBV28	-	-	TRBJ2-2	CASSSGVDRRKLFF	TGTGCCAGCAGTTCTGGAGTCGACAGGAGGAAGCTGTTTTTT
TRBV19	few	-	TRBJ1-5	CASSMVQQRPQHF	TGTGCCAGTAGTATGGTCCAGCAGCGGCCCCAGCATTTT
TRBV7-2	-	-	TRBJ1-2	CASSPTTGRGGYTF	TGTGCCAGCAGCCCCACAACAGGGAGAGGCGGCTACACCTTC
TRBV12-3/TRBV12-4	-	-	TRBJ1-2	CASSPGEYGYTF	TGTGCCAGCAGTCCGGGGGAATATGGCTACACCTTC
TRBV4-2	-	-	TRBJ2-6	CASSFPGVRGANVLTF	TGTGCCAGCAGCTTTCCAGGGGTGCGAGGGGCCAACGTCCTGACTTTC
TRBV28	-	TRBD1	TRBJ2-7	CASSLNLRDRSSYEQYF	TGTGCCAGCAGTCTCAATCTCCGGGACAGGTCCTCCTACGAGCAGTACTTC
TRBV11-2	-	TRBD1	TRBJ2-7	CASSPGTGAEQYF	TGTGCCAGCAGCCCCGGGACAGGGGCCGAGCAGTACTTC
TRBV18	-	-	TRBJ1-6	CASSSFGQLNSPLHF	TGTGCCAGCTCCTCATTTGGACAGTTGAATTCACCCCTCCACTTT
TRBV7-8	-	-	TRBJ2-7	CASSSLFGSYEQYF	TGTGCCAGCAGTTCCCTTTTTGGGAGCTACGAGCAGTACTTC
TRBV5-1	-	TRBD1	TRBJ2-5	CASSLDRTGGETQYF	TGCGCCAGCAGCTTGGATCGGACAGGGGGGGAGACCCAGTACTTC
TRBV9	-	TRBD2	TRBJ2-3	CASSVSQREGTDTQYF	TGTGCCAGCAGCGTCTCCCAGCGGGAGGGCACAGATACGCAGTATTTT
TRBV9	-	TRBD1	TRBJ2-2	CASSVRTGDTGELFF	TGTGCCAGCAGCGTTAGGACAGGGGACACCGGGGAGCTGTTTTTT
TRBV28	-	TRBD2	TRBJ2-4	CASSSGLAGANIQYF	TGTGCCAGCAGTTCAGGACTAGCGGGAGCTAACATTCAGTACTTC
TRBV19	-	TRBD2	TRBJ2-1	CASSTGLADEQFF	TGTGCCAGTAGTACCGGACTAGCTGATGAGCAGTTCTTC
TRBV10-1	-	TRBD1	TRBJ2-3	CASNPDRSTDTQYF	TGCGCCAGCAACCCGGACAGGAGCACAGATACGCAGTATTTT
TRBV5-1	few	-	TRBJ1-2	CASSLDGDYGYTF	TGCGCCAGCAGCTTGGACGGGGACTATGGCTACACCTTC
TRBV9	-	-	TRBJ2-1	CASSPGRGGNEQFF	TGTGCCAGCAGCCCAGGAAGGGGTGGGAATGAGCAGTTCTTC
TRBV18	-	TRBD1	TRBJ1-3	CASSPNRIGTAGNTIYF	TGTGCCAGCTCACCTAATCGAATCGGGACAGCTGGAAACACCATATATTTT
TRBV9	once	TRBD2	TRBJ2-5	CASSAGLAGETQYF	TGTGCCAGCAGCGCGGGACTAGCGGGGGAGACCCAGTACTTC
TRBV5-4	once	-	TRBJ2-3	CASSFAGDTQYF	TGTGCCAGCAGCTTTGCAGGAGATACGCAGTATTTT
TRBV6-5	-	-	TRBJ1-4	CASRGYRGEKLFF	TGTGCCAGCAGGGGATACCGGGGTGAAAAACTGTTTTTT
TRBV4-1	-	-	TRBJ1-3	CASSHLSTRLENTIYF	TGCGCCAGCAGCCACCTCTCCACCAGGTTGGAAAACACCATATATTTT
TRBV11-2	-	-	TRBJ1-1	CASSLLIGSYTEAFF	TGTGCCAGCAGCTTATTAATCGGGAGTTACACTGAAGCTTTCTTT
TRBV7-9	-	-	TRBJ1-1	CASSPNRAGARTEAFF	TGTGCCAGCAGCCCTAACAGGGCGGGGGCGAGAACTGAAGCTTTCTTT
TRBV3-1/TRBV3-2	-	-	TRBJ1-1	CASSPRGGSEAFF	TGTGCCAGCAGCCCACGAGGGGGATCCGAAGCTTTCTTT
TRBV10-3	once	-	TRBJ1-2	CAISEPTEVRYGYTF	TGTGCCATCAGTGAACCGACAGAGGTCAGGTATGGCTACACCTTC
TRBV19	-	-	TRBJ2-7	CASSTGDYEQYF	TGTGCCAGTAGTACAGGGGACTACGAGCAGTACTTC
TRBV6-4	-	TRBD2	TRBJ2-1	CASSDTAGNNEQFF	TGTGCCAGCAGTGACACAGCGGGGAACAATGAGCAGTTCTTC
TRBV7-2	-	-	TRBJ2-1	CASSSLGGFVDEQFF	TGTGCCAGCAGCTCCTTAGGAGGGTTTGTAGATGAGCAGTTCTTC
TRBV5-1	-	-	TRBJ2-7	CASSLAATYEQYF	TGCGCCAGCAGCTTGGCCGCGACCTACGAGCAGTACTTC
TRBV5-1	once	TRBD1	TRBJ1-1	CASSTLTGGNTEAFF	TGCGCCAGCAGCACCTTGACAGGGGGGAACACTGAAGCTTTCTTT
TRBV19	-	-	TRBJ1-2	CASSIGPGSYYGYTF	TGTGCCAGTAGTATAGGTCCGGGATCATACTATGGCTACACCTTC
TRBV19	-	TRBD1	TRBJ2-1	CAGGQGNVNEQFF	TGTGCCGGGGGACAGGGGAATGTGAATGAGCAGTTCTTC
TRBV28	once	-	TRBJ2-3	CASSLFRSDTQYF	TGTGCCAGCAGTTTATTTCGTTCAGATACGCAGTATTTT
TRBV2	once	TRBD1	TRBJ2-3	CASRAWDRVADTQYF	TGTGCCAGCAGGGCTTGGGACAGGGTCGCAGATACGCAGTATTTT
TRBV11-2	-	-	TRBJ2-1	CASSLDERNEQFF	TGTGCCAGCAGCTTAGATGAGAGGAATGAGCAGTTCTTC
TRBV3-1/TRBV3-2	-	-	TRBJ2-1	CASSRGLREQFF	TGTGCCAGCAGTCGAGGACTCAGGGAGCAGTTCTTC
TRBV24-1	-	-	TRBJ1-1	CATRNQGTTEAFF	TGTGCCACCAGAAACCAGGGTACCACTGAAGCTTTCTTT
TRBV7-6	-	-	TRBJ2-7	CASSLGTASYEQYF	TGTGCCAGCAGCTTAGGTACAGCCTCCTACGAGCAGTACTTC
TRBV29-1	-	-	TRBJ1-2	CSVTGPSGYGYTF	TGCAGCGTTACAGGGCCCTCGGGCTATGGCTACACCTTC
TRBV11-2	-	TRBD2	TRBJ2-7	CASSPVSGRSYEQYF	TGTGCCAGCAGCCCCGTCAGCGGGAGGTCTTACGAGCAGTACTTC
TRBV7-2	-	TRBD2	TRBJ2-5	CASSQQAGPQETQYF	TGTGCCAGCAGCCAACAAGCGGGACCTCAAGAGACCCAGTACTTC
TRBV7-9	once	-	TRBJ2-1	CASSFAISYNEQFF	TGTGCCAGCAGCTTTGCTATCTCCTACAATGAGCAGTTCTTC
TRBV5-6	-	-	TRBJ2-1	CASSQAESSYNEQFF	TGTGCCAGCAGCCAAGCGGAAAGCTCCTACAATGAGCAGTTCTTC
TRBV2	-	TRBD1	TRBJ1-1	CASRGQINTEAFF	TGTGCCAGCCGGGGACAGATTAACACTGAAGCTTTCTTT